This record looks at one T cell receptor (beta chain) sequence and its context. These data come from a study of early T cells in non-severe SARS-CoV-2 infection. Between the trimmed V and J ends, which lost 7 bases and 1 base, there was a span of 19 bases. The CDR3 runs 15 residues. CDR1 and CDR2 (germline): GTSNPN, SVGIG (reference sequence). In TCRdb, the 5' RACE reads were re-called with MiXCR into one record per CDR3 protein. The table lists 50,000 to 65,000 distinct CDR3 sequences, 11% of them singletons. Sequences were derived from whole blood, sampled at baseline. This chain links TRBV30 with TRBJ1-2, with D uncertain. This TCR derives from an adult who was a healthcare worker with PCR-confirmed SARS-CoV-2 infection or an uninfected control (not recorded which). CDR3 sequence reads: CAFSRRAASNYGYTF. The DNA of the CDR3 is TGTGCCTTCTCCCGGAGGGCCGCCAGTAACTATGGCTACACCTTC.